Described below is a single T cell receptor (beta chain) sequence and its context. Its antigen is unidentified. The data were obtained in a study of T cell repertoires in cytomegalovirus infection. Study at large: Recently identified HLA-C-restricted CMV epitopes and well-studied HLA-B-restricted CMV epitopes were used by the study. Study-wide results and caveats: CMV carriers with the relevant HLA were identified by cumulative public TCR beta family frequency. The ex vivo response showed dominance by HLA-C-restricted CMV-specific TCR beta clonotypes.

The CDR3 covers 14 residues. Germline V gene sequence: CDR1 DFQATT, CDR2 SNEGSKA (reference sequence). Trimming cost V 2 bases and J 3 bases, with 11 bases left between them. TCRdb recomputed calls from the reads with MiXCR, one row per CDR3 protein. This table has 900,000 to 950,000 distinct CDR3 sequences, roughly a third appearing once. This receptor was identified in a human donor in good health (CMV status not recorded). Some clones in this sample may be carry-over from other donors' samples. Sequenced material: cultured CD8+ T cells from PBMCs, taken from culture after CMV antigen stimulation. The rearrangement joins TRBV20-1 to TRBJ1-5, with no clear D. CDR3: CSARFSAVNQPQHF. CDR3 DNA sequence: TGCAGTGCTAGATTTTCGGCAGTCAATCAGCCCCAGCATTTT.